The next 19 T cell receptor beta chains were all read from a single sample in a study of blood T cell repertoires in COVID-19. Using immunoSEQ multiplex PCR, the repertoire was profiled, and TCRdb retains in-frame clones only, with some absent. The profile shows 200,000 to 300,000 clones, 70% to 90% of them singletons. The sample comprised peripheral blood. All receptors derive from a woman aged 45-60 years with acute or convalescent COVID-19.

The chain joins TRBV4-2 to TRBJ2-2, with 7 bases matching TRBD2. Germline V gives CDR1 LGHNA, CDR2 YNFKEQ. This CDR3 is built from 22 residues. V shed 2 bases and J 6 bases; nucleotides not matched to a gene: 27. CDR3 sequence: CASSQPPVWWKKVRERAGELFF. As DNA, the CDR3 is TGTGCCAGCAGCCAACCCCCCGTTTGGTGGAAAAAGGTGCGGGAGAGGGCCGGGGAGCTGTTTTTT.

The gene calls are TRBV5-4 and TRBJ1-2; unclear D gene. CDR1 SGHNT and CDR2 YYREEE come from the germline V gene (reference sequence). Trimming cost V 2 bases and J 5 bases, with 4 bases left between them. CDR3 length equals 11 residues. As DNA, the CDR3 is TGTGCCAGCAGCTTTATTTATGGCTACACCTTC. Translated: CASSFIYGYTF.

This chain's CDR3 is CASSSRDSYNEQFF. The CDR3, as DNA: TGTGCCAGCAGCTCCCGGGACAGCTACAATGAGCAGTTCTTC. The rearrangement joins TRBV7-9 to TRBJ2-1, with 7 bases that match TRBD1. Germline-derived CDR1 and CDR2 are SEHNR and FQNEAQ (reference sequence). This CDR3 has 14 amino acids. The V gene end was trimmed by 4 bases and the J gene end by 3 bases; junction bases not matched to a gene: 3.

V is TRBV7-6 and J is TRBJ1-1; TRBD1 matches 8 bases. Germline assignment: CDR1 SGHVS and CDR2 FNYEAQ. Unmatched junction bases numbered 11, after V lost 5 bases and J lost 0 bases. The CDR3 runs to 17 residues. The CDR3 DNA reads TGTGCCAGCAGCCTCACAGGGGGAGCCTTTCTGAACACTGAAGCTTTCTTT. Its protein is CASSLTGGAFLNTEAFF.

As DNA, the CDR3 is TGTGCCAGCACCCAAGACAGGTCCAACACTGAAGCTTTCTTT. It translates to CASTQDRSNTEAFF. The chain uses TRBV6-5 and TRBJ1-1; maybe TRBD1 (6 bases). The CDR3 is made up of 14 amino acids. Germline CDR1 and CDR2: MNHEY and SVGAGI. V lost 7 bases and J lost 2, with 14 bases in between.

The V call is TRBV24-1, the J call TRBJ2-1; tentative D call: TRBD1 (6 bases). The CDR3 runs 14 residues. Germline CDR1 KGHDR, CDR2 SFDVKD. V gave up 4 bases and J gave up 4 bases, with 10 bases separating them. CDR3 sequence (DNA): TGTGCCACCAGTGAGGCGACAGGTTACAATGAGCAGTTCTTC. Translating it yields CATSEATGYNEQFF.

The gene calls are TRBV6-5 and TRBJ1-4; the match to TRBD1 covers 7 bases. The V segment lost 0 bases and the J segment 3 bases; nucleotides outside the gene matches: 4. This CDR3 comprises 16 residues. Germline CDR1 reads MNHEY; CDR2 reads SVGAGI. The CDR3 region has the DNA TGTGCCAGCAGTTACTCGACAGGGTCTCCTAATGAAAAACTGTTTTTT. The encoded protein is CASSYSTGSPNEKLFF.

The chain carries TRBV5-1 and TRBJ1-2; D is possibly TRBD1 (5 bases). Germline assignment: CDR1 SGHRS and CDR2 YFSETQ. V was pared by 0 bases and J by 6 bases, with 15 bases between. CDR3 length equals 15 residues. The CDR3 loop reads CASSLGPAGVDGYTF. CDR3 bases: TGCGCCAGCAGCTTGGGCCCAGCGGGGGTCGATGGCTACACCTTC.

This rearrangement joins TRBV30 to TRBJ1-4, with 7 bases matching TRBD1. The CDR3 sequence is 14 residues long. V lost 4 bases and J lost 8; bases outside the gene matches: 10. Germline assignment: CDR1 GTSNPN and CDR2 SVGIG (reference sequence). DNA of the CDR3: TGTGCCTGGACCCGACAGGGTCTAAAGGAAAAACTGTTTTTT. Protein sequence: CAWTRQGLKEKLFF.

The rearrangement links TRBV10-3 to TRBJ1-4; D is ambiguous. The V gene's germline CDR1 is ENHRY and CDR2 SYGVKD. Trimming pared 4 bases from V and 1 base from J, leaving 13 bases between. The CDR3 totals 16 residues. CDR3 sequence reads: CAISASPPGTNEKLFF. As DNA, the CDR3 is TGTGCCATCAGTGCGTCCCCCCCGGGAACTAATGAAAAACTGTTTTTT.

The gene calls are TRBV11-2 and TRBJ2-7; tentative D call: TRBD2 (6 bases). With 0 bases removed from V and 6 bases from J, the gap between germline ends came to 15 bases. This CDR3 spans 15 amino acids. Germline CDR1 reads SGHAT; CDR2 reads FQNNGV. Here the CDR3 DNA reads TGTGCCAGCAGCTTAGAAACGGGAGACCTCTCCGAGCAGTACTTC. Amino acids: CASSLETGDLSEQYF.

The V gene is TRBV9, the J gene TRBJ1-3; 9 bases are shared with TRBD1. Germline CDR1 reads SGDLS; CDR2 reads YYNGEE. Trimming took 0 bases from V and 1 from J; bases not matched to a gene: 11. There are 19 residues in the CDR3. The CDR3 loop is CASSVGGQGFFRSGNTIYF. CDR3 DNA: TGTGCCAGCAGCGTAGGGGGACAGGGATTCTTTCGATCTGGAAACACCATATATTTT.

The chain combines TRBV5-4 with TRBJ1-3; D might be TRBD1 (5 bases). Trimming removed 4 bases at V and 0 bases at J, with 14 bases between. The CDR3 contains 16 residues. The germline CDR1 and CDR2 sequences are SGHNT and YYREEE (reference sequence). The CDR3 DNA reads as TGTGCCAGCAGCGCCCTAAGCGGGGGCTCTGGAAACACCATATATTTT. Amino acids: CASSALSGGSGNTIYF. Full variable domain (missing parts from reference TRBV5-4 and TRBJ1-3): ETGVTQSPTHLIKTRGQQVTLRCSSQSGHNTVSWYQQALGQGPQFIFQYYREEENGRGNFPPRFSGLQFPNYSSELNVNALELDDSALYLCASSALSGGSGNTIYFGEGSWLTVV.

The chain combines TRBV5-4 with TRBJ1-1; a possible D gene is TRBD1 (5 bases). Trimming shortened V by 2 bases and J by 6 bases, and 20 bases separated the two germline ends. The length of the CDR3 is 16 residues. CDR1 SGHNT and CDR2 YYREEE come from the germline V gene (reference sequence). As DNA, the CDR3 is TGTGCCAGCAGCTTAGGACACTCAGCCCTGCGAGCTGAAGCTTTCTTT. Its protein is CASSLGHSALRAEAFF.

The chain joins TRBV30 to TRBJ1-6; D may be TRBD1 (6 bases). Germline values: CDR1 GTSNPN, CDR2 SVGIG (reference sequence). There are 15 residues in the CDR3. With 3 bases removed from V and 7 bases from J, the gap between germline ends came to 16 bases. CDR3 sequence reads: CAWRAGGPPNSPLHF. The CDR3 DNA sequence: TGTGCCTGGAGGGCCGGGGGGCCACCAAATTCACCCCTCCACTTT. The whole variable domain, remainder taken from reference TRBV30 and TRBJ1-6, is SQTIHQWPATLVQPVGSPLSLECTVEGTSNPNLYWYRQAAGRGLQLLFYSVGIGQISSEVPQNLSASRPQDRQFILSSKKLLLSDSGFYLCAWRAGGPPNSPLHFGNGTRLTVT.

This clone was picked up a small number of times. The V gene is TRBV7-8, the J gene TRBJ1-5; 7 nucleotides agree with TRBD1. CDR3 size: 15 residues. In germline, CDR1 is SGHVS, CDR2 FQNEAQ. Germline trimming cut 3 bases from V and 2 bases from J; bases unmatched to any gene: 4. This chain's CDR3 is CASSFGQAGNQPQHF. The CDR3 coding sequence is TGTGCCAGCAGCTTCGGACAGGCAGGCAATCAGCCCCAGCATTTT.

The CDR3 DNA reads TGTGCCAGCAGTTACCCTAGCGGGGGCTTGGGAGGGGCCAACGTCCTGACTTTC. As protein: CASSYPSGGLGGANVLTF. The chain uses TRBV6-2 or TRBV6-3 and TRBJ2-6; TRBD2 matches 10 bases. This CDR3 comprises 18 residues. Looked up from germline, CDR1 is MNHEY and CDR2 is SVGEGT. After removal of 2 bases from V and 4 bases from J, the junction contained 8 bases not matched to a gene.

Of note for this clone: Other DNA sequences in the same sample also yield this CDR3. The CDR3 sequence is CASSPGLRTDTQYF. The CDR3 bases are TGTGCCAGTAGCCCGGGACTACGCACAGATACGCAGTATTTT. This chain joins TRBV19 and TRBJ2-3; 7 bases map to TRBD2. Germline V gives CDR1 LNHDA, CDR2 SQIVND (reference sequence). The V and J ends lost 6 bases and 1 base, in that order; junction bases with no gene match: 4. The CDR3 runs to 14 residues. Complete variable domain (other parts from reference TRBV19 and TRBJ2-3): DGGITQSPKYLFRKEGQNVTLSCEQNLNHDAMYWYRQDPGQGLRLIYYSQIVNDFQKGDIAEGYSVSREKKESFPLTVTSAQKNPTAFYLCASSPGLRTDTQYFGPGTRLTVL.

The V call is TRBV29-1, the J call TRBJ2-2; D possibly corresponds to TRBD1 (7 bases). This CDR3 comprises 15 residues. Germline CDR1 is SQVTM and CDR2 is ANQGSEA. The V end lost 2 bases, the J end lost 6 bases, and 16 bases lay between the germline ends. The CDR3 DNA sequence: TGCAGCGTTGAACGGCGGGACAGTGCTCCCGGGGAGCTGTTTTTT. Translation: CSVERRDSAPGELFF.